This is a list of T cell receptor beta chains from one sample in a study of T cell clonotyping in hematopoietic cell transplantation. Repertoires were generated with immunoSEQ multiplex PCR, while TCRdb's copy carries only in-frame clones and drops some. The sample shows 6,500 to 7,000 clones, around 37% of them seen only once. Here the sequenced sample was peripheral blood mononuclear cells, taken 30 days after allogeneic stem cell transplant. Source of these receptors: a female patient in her 60s who had an allogeneic stem cell transplant, so the T cells may come from the graft donor. Some clones in this sample may be carry-over from other donors' samples. Each CDR3 is given with its conserved first and last residue. A D gene is named only where the DNA matches it firmly. Clone size is not always given. Where it is, it says once, few, many or a class for expanded clones.

v_gene	abundance	j_gene	d_gene	CDR3nt	CDR3aa
TRBV4-1	-	TRBJ1-4	-	TGCGCCAGCAGCCAAGATGAAGGGGGTAATGAAAAACTGTTTTTT	CASSQDEGGNEKLFF
TRBV29-1	-	TRBJ2-7	-	TGCAGCGTTGAGTCAAGCGGAAACACCTACGAGCAGTACTTC	CSVESSGNTYEQYF
TRBV29-1	few	TRBJ1-2	-	TGCAGCGTTATTACAGGCTTAGGTGGCTACACCTTC	CSVITGLGGYTF
TRBV29-1	-	TRBJ2-7	-	TGCAGCGTTGAAACACTAGAGAGCTACGAGCAGTACTTC	CSVETLESYEQYF
TRBV10-3	-	TRBJ2-5	-	TGTGCCATCAGTGAGACAGGCCAAGAGACCCAGTACTTC	CAISETGQETQYF
TRBV7-2	few	TRBJ1-6	-	TGTGCCAGCAGCCCAGGGGTCAACAATTCACCCCTCCACTTT	CASSPGVNNSPLHF
TRBV7-9	-	TRBJ2-1	-	TGTGCCAGCAGCTTAGCGCGGGTTATCTCCTACAATGAGCAGTTCTTC	CASSLARVISYNEQFF
TRBV5-4	few	TRBJ2-1	-	TGTGCCAGCAGCTTGTTCAGCGAGCTTGGGGATGAGCAGTTCTTC	CASSLFSELGDEQFF
TRBV25-1	-	TRBJ2-3	-	TGTGCCAGCAGTGAATGGGACCGCACAGATACGCAGTATTTT	CASSEWDRTDTQYF
TRBV14	-	TRBJ2-5	-	TGTGCCAGCAGCCAATTGAGGGAGACCCAGTACTTC	CASSQLRETQYF